One sample yielded the 9 T cell receptor beta chains listed below, sequenced in a study of T-cell memory formation after mild COVID-19. TCRdb itself ran the 5' RACE reads through MiXCR, one entry per CDR3 protein. The sample lists 550,000 to 700,000 distinct CDR3 sequences, around 17% seen once, with about 11% in the top ten. The sample consisted of PBMCs or a T cell subset sorted from them (not recorded which). These TCRs come from an adult woman who had mild COVID-19 (a few samples of this study predate the infection). Cell type and time point are not known.

There are many counts of this clonotype. The CDR3 bases are TGCGCCAGCAGCCCCCCGACTAGCGGTAGCACAGATACGCAGTATTTT. Encoded protein: CASSPPTSGSTDTQYF. The chain has TRBV5-1 and TRBJ2-3; 9 bases are shared with TRBD2. The trim removed 4 bases at V and 0 bases at J, leaving 6 bases unmatched. The CDR3 consists of 16 residues. CDR1 SGHRS and CDR2 YFSETQ come from the germline V gene.

This chain links TRBV29-1 with TRBJ1-2; the match to TRBD1 covers 7 bases. The CDR3 loop spans 13 amino acids. Trimming removed 5 bases from V and 4 bases from J; junction bases left unmatched: 7. CDR1 and CDR2 from the germline V gene are SQVTM and ANQGSEA. CDR3 loop: CSVRTGRGYGYTF. DNA for the CDR3: TGCAGCGTTAGGACAGGAAGAGGCTATGGCTACACCTTC.

The chain is built from TRBV20-1 and TRBJ2-7; the D is unclear. CDR1 is DFQATT and CDR2 is SNEGSKA in the germline V gene (reference sequence). Trimming left V 0 bases short and J 1 base short, with 10 bases between. The CDR3 consists of 14 residues. This CDR3 reads CSARDPSSSYEQYF. Here the CDR3 DNA reads TGCAGTGCTAGAGATCCGAGCTCTTCCTACGAGCAGTACTTC.

This rearrangement joins TRBV4-1 to TRBJ2-7; 7 bases align to TRBD1. This CDR3 is built from 17 residues. The germline V gene has CDR1 MGHRA and CDR2 YSYEKL. With 1 base clipped from V and 0 bases from J, the junction kept 9 bases outside the gene matches. The CDR3 spells CASSQAGQREPSYEQYF. The CDR3, as DNA: TGCGCCAGCAGCCAAGCGGGACAGAGAGAACCCTCCTACGAGCAGTACTTC.

This clonotype was seen only a few times. V usage is TRBV20-1 and J usage is TRBJ2-1, with 8 positions matching TRBD2. There are 15 residues in the CDR3. Germline loops: CDR1 DFQATT, CDR2 SNEGSKA (reference sequence). Trimming at V came to 0 bases and at J to 6 bases, leaving 7 bases not matched to a gene. Here the CDR3 reads CSARDLASGFNEQFF. As DNA, the CDR3 is TGCAGTGCTAGAGATCTGGCTAGCGGGTTCAATGAGCAGTTCTTC.

A few counts support this clonotype. The CDR3 reads CASSYSDYAQNTEAFF. As DNA, the CDR3 is TGTGCCAGCAGTTACTCGGACTATGCCCAGAACACTGAAGCTTTCTTT. The V and J genes are TRBV6-5 and TRBJ1-1; the D is unclear. The CDR3 extends over 16 amino acids. V was trimmed by 0 bases and J by 1 base, leaving 12 bases between them. CDR1 and CDR2 from the germline V gene are MNHEY and SVGAGI.

V gene TRBV5-1 combines with J gene TRBJ2-5; 15 bases fit TRBD2. The length of the CDR3 is 17 residues. Per the germline V gene, CDR1 is SGHRS and CDR2 is YFSETQ. The ends lost 4 bases at V and 4 bases at J; junction bases unmatched: 8. The CDR3 DNA reads TGCGCCAGCAGCCCCGGGACTAGCGGGGGGAAGTCAGAGACCCAGTACTTC. This gives the protein CASSPGTSGGKSETQYF.

In its sample, this clonotype was seen a few times. This chain joins TRBV24-1 and TRBJ2-3, with a weak D call TRBD1 (6 bases). Germline-derived CDR1 and CDR2 are KGHDR and SFDVKD. The CDR3 covers 16 residues. V was shortened by 6 bases and J by 3 bases, with 18 bases between the two germline ends. The CDR3 loop is CATSTSSQGLTDTQYF. DNA of the CDR3: TGTGCCACCAGTACATCTTCACAGGGATTGACAGATACGCAGTATTTT.

J is TRBJ2-2 and V is TRBV5-5, with no clear D. The germline V gene has CDR1 SGHKS and CDR2 YYEKEE (reference sequence). The length of the CDR3 is 12 residues. Trimming stripped 5 bases from V and 6 bases from J, with 8 bases between. Written as DNA, the CDR3 is TGTGCCAGCAGGTTCTCGGCCGGGGAGCTGTTTTTT. Translated, it gives CASRFSAGELFF.